This T cell receptor beta chain was documented in a study of regulatory T cells in long-lasting Graves disease. Study-wide results and limits: Small sample size may have lowered accuracy.

To make TCR beta libraries, researchers used iRepertoire HTBI primers and Arm-PCR of CDR3 regions. A single record per CDR3 protein comes from TCRdb applying MiXCR to the multiplex PCR reads. The sample records roughly 400,000 distinct CDR3 sequences, over 20% being singletons. V lost 5 bases and J lost 2; bases outside the gene matches: 15. The CDR3 runs 17 residues. Germline V lookup: CDR1 SGHAT, CDR2 FQNNGV. Many counts were recorded for this clonotype. Antigen unknown. Sample time point: persistent/refractory GD, antithyroid drugs over 5 years with positive TRAb. From RNA extracted from PBMCs, the TCR library was made.

This sequence joins TRBV11-2 and TRBJ2-7; TRBD2 matches at 7 bases. This material consisted of peripheral blood mononuclear cells (PBMCs), taken when the disease was refractory, from a patient treated with antithyroid drugs. The clonotype originates from a female donor with Graves disease. The CDR3 coding sequence is TGTGCCAGCAGCCCCGCCCGTCGTCTAGCGGAACCCTACGAGCAGTACTTC. Amino acid sequence: CASSPARRLAEPYEQYF.